The rows below give T cell receptor beta chains drawn from one sample of a study of cytomegalovirus exposure and HLA in healthy donors. The assay was immunoSEQ multiplex PCR, and TCRdb's table has in-frame clones only and misses some. The sample contains approximately 170,000 clones, around 77% of which appear only once. What was sequenced was PBMCs. The origin of the receptors is a man aged 35-49 years in good health and CMV-seronegative. The CDR3 runs from the conserved cysteine through the conserved F or W. A D gene is named only where the DNA matches it firmly. Size is omitted from some rows. Given values are once, few, many or a class for expanded clones.

>.|TRBJ1-4|TRBV6-1|TRBD1
TGTGCCAGCAGTGATCGAGAGGGGGCGCGATATGATGAAAAACTGTTTTTT
CASSDREGARYDEKLFF
>.|TRBJ2-7|TRBV5-6|.
TGTGCCAGCAGCTTCGGACATTCACTCTCCTACGAGCAGTACTTC
CASSFGHSLSYEQYF
>.|TRBJ1-1|TRBV19|.
TGTGCCAGTAGTCCACAGGGGAACACTGAAGCTTTCTTT
CASSPQGNTEAFF
>few|TRBJ2-5|TRBV7-2|TRBD2
TGTGCCAGCAGCTTCCTAGCGGGAGGGCCGGAGACCCAGTACTTC
CASSFLAGGPETQYF
>.|TRBJ2-5|TRBV9|.
TGTGCCAGCAGCGTAGGTCAGCAAGAGACCCAGTACTTC
CASSVGQQETQYF
>.|TRBJ2-1|TRBV4-1|TRBD2
TGCGCCAGCAGGGACCTAGCGGGGAGCTCCTACAATGAGCAGTTCTTC
CASRDLAGSSYNEQFF
>.|TRBJ2-1|TRBV30|.
TGTGCCTGGGGTGTACGGCGGGGCAAAAGGACATGGTACAATGAGCAGTTCTTC
CAWGVRRGKRTWYNEQFF
>.|TRBJ1-2|TRBV28|.
TGTGCCAGCAGTTATGCACCCGGTGACTATGGCTACACCTTC
CASSYAPGDYGYTF
>.|TRBJ2-7|TRBV10-3|TRBD2
TGTGCCATCAGTGAGTGGGGACTAGCGGGAGGGCGGAGCGAGCAGTACTTC
CAISEWGLAGGRSEQYF
>once|TRBJ1-2|TRBV7-9|.
TGTGCCAGCAGCTTACTCGGGGAAGGCGGCAGCTATGGCTACACCTTC
CASSLLGEGGSYGYTF
>.|TRBJ2-1|TRBV5-6|TRBD2
TGTGCCAGCAGCTTGGGGACTAGCGGGATATGGGAGCAGTTCTTC
CASSLGTSGIWEQFF
>.|TRBJ2-1|TRBV7-6|TRBD2
TGTGCCAGCAGCTTCCCGGGACTAGCGGGAGTCGGGGAGCAGTTCTTC
CASSFPGLAGVGEQFF
>.|TRBJ2-1|TRBV9|.
TGTGCCAGCAGCGTAGATGCGAGGCTCCCGAATGAGCAGTTCTTC
CASSVDARLPNEQFF
>.|TRBJ1-2|TRBV5-1|.
TGCGCCAGCAGCTTGGAGGCAGGCTATGGCTACACCTTC
CASSLEAGYGYTF
>.|TRBJ2-2|TRBV29-1|TRBD1
TGCAGCGTCGATTCCGGGACAGGGCAATACACCGGGGAGCTGTTTTTT
CSVDSGTGQYTGELFF
>.|TRBJ2-1|TRBV19|TRBD2
TGTGCCAGTAGTGGGGGACTAGCGCAACACAATGAGCAGTTCTTC
CASSGGLAQHNEQFF
>.|TRBJ1-1|TRBV6-6|TRBD1
TGTGCCAGCAGTTATGGGACAGAGAACACTGAAGCTTTCTTT
CASSYGTENTEAFF
>.|TRBJ1-5|TRBV7-2|.
TGTGCCAGCAGCTTAGCTACAAATCAGCCCCAGCATTTT
CASSLATNQPQHF
>.|TRBJ2-7|TRBV27|TRBD2
TGTGCCAGCCGACGTAAGCCGAGCGGGAGGGCCGGGTACGAGCAGTACTTC
CASRRKPSGRAGYEQYF
>.|TRBJ2-1|TRBV7-9|TRBD2
TGTTCCAGCAGCGGGGGGGCCAAGCTAGACCTCTACAATGAGCAGTTCTTC
CSSSGGAKLDLYNEQFF
>.|TRBJ2-5|TRBV7-2|TRBD1
TGTGCCAGCAGCCTGACAGGGGGTGGGGAGACCCAGTACTTC
CASSLTGGGETQYF
>.|TRBJ2-3|TRBV2|TRBD2
TGTGCCAGCAGTCGACTAGCGGGGATCACAGATACGCAGTATTTT
CASSRLAGITDTQYF
>.|TRBJ2-3|TRBV9|.
TGTGCCAGCAGCGTAGAAGGGGCAGCAACTATCACAGATACGCAGTATTTT
CASSVEGAATITDTQYF
>.|TRBJ2-3|TRBV29-1|.
TGCAGCGTTGACCTAGCGACGAGCGGTTCAGATACGCAGTATTTT
CSVDLATSGSDTQYF
>.|TRBJ2-2|TRBV7-6|TRBD2
TGTGCCAGCAGCCGAACTAGCGGGGGGGACAGCGGGGAGCTGTTTTTT
CASSRTSGGDSGELFF
>.|TRBJ2-6|TRBV30|.
TGTGCCTGGAGTTTCATCTCTGGGGCCAACGGCCTGACTTTC
CAWSFISGANGLTF
>.|TRBJ2-7|TRBV27|.
TGTGCCAGCAGTTCAGGGAACTCCTACGAGCAGTACTTC
CASSSGNSYEQYF
>.|TRBJ1-5|TRBV2|TRBD1
TGTGCCAGCAGGGGGACAGGGGATAGCAATCAGCCCCAGCATTTT
CASRGTGDSNQPQHF
>.|TRBJ2-6|TRBV2|TRBD1
TGTGCCAGCAGCGCTGTCCCGGGACAGGGATCTGGGGCCAACGGCCTGACTTTC
CASSAVPGQGSGANGLTF
>few|TRBJ2-1|TRBV5-4|.
TGTGCCAGCAGGAAAGTCCTGAGCTCCTACAATGAGCAGTTCTTC
CASRKVLSSYNEQFF
>.|TRBJ2-5|TRBV9|.
TGTGCCAGCAGCGTAGATGGCCGTACCCAAGAGACCCAGTACTTC
CASSVDGRTQETQYF